These T cell receptor beta chains were read from a single sample in a study of CD8 T cells in ankylosing spondylitis. TCRdb re-derived calls from the 5' RACE reads in MiXCR, one entry per CDR3 protein. Of 400,000 to 450,000 distinct CDR3 sequences in the sample, roughly a sixth are singletons; the top ten hold under 1.2%. The source material was blood, either unsorted or a sorted T cell fraction (not recorded which). Receptor source: a male donor with ankylosing spondylitis. Both conserved end residues are part of each CDR3. The D gene is left open where the match is weak. Clone size is given for some rows only: seen once, a few or many times, or a class if the clone is expanded.

D gene	V gene	clone size	J gene	CDR3 protein	CDR3 DNA
TRBD1	TRBV29-1	.	TRBJ2-7	CSAGQGGYEQYF	TGCAGCGCGGGACAGGGCGGCTACGAGCAGTACTTC
.	TRBV6-1	once	TRBJ1-6	CASSEDIRVTSPLHF	TGTGCCAGCAGTGAAGATATCAGGGTGACTTCACCCCTCCACTTT
TRBD2	TRBV27	few	TRBJ2-5	CASSVTSGGTETQYF	TGTGCCAGCAGTGTAACTAGCGGGGGGACAGAGACCCAGTACTTC
TRBD2	TRBV3-1	.	TRBJ2-3	CASTAWGSGEDTQYF	TGTGCCAGCACGGCCTGGGGAAGCGGGGAAGATACGCAGTATTTT
.	TRBV3-1	.	TRBJ1-4	CASSHSAQLNEKLFF	TGTGCCAGCAGCCATTCAGCACAGCTAAATGAAAAACTGTTTTTT
TRBD2	TRBV20-1	few	TRBJ2-7	CSARAQREGPYEQYF	TGCAGTGCTAGAGCCCAGCGGGAGGGCCCCTACGAGCAGTACTTC
TRBD2	TRBV20-1	.	TRBJ2-2	CSATSGSTTGELFF	TGCAGTGCTACTAGCGGGAGTACCACCGGGGAGCTGTTTTTT
.	TRBV7-6	.	TRBJ2-3	CASSFGLGSGDTQYF	TGTGCCAGCAGCTTCGGGCTAGGTTCAGGAGATACGCAGTATTTT
.	TRBV12-3/TRBV12-4	many	TRBJ2-5	CASSLNGQGHQYF	TGTGCCAGCAGTTTAAATGGCCAGGGGCACCAGTACTTC
.	TRBV7-2	few	TRBJ1-6	CASSLDRGRPLHF	TGTGCCAGCAGCTTAGACCGGGGCAGGCCCCTCCACTTT
TRBD2	TRBV12-3/TRBV12-4	many	TRBJ2-1	CASSFGGGAKNEQFF	TGTGCCAGCAGTTTTGGCGGGGGGGCCAAAAATGAGCAGTTCTTC
.	TRBV24-1	many	TRBJ2-3	CATSDGGSTDTQYF	TGTGCCACCAGTGACGGGGGTAGCACAGATACGCAGTATTTT
.	TRBV12-3/TRBV12-4	many	TRBJ1-2	CASSFRQTLGYGYTF	TGTGCCAGCAGTTTCCGCCAAACACTCGGGTATGGCTACACCTTC
TRBD1	TRBV5-6	.	TRBJ2-7	CASSRAGGYYEQYF	TGTGCCAGCAGCCGAGCAGGGGGCTACTACGAGCAGTACTTC
.	TRBV12-3/TRBV12-4	many	TRBJ1-6	CASRKTGVGSPLHF	TGTGCCAGCAGAAAGACAGGAGTCGGCTCACCCCTCCACTTT
.	TRBV20-1	.	TRBJ2-1	CSASARHYNEQFF	TGCAGTGCTAGCGCTCGCCACTACAATGAGCAGTTCTTC
TRBD2	TRBV7-6	.	TRBJ2-3	CASRGTTLRTDTQYF	TGTGCCAGCAGGGGGACTACTCTACGCACAGATACGCAGTATTTT
.	TRBV7-9	.	TRBJ2-7	CASSLEQDYEQYF	TGTGCCAGCAGCTTAGAACAGGACTACGAGCAGTACTTC
TRBD2	TRBV4-1	.	TRBJ2-2	CASGWTWGLANTGELFF	TGCGCCAGCGGCTGGACCTGGGGACTAGCGAACACCGGGGAGCTGTTTTTT
.	TRBV6-2/TRBV6-3	few	TRBJ1-5	CASTNNQGSQPQHF	TGTGCCAGCACCAACAACCAGGGCTCTCAGCCCCAGCATTTT
TRBD2	TRBV12-3/TRBV12-4	many	TRBJ2-1	CASSPLAGYYNEQFF	TGTGCCAGCAGTCCACTAGCGGGGTACTACAATGAGCAGTTCTTC
.	TRBV4-3	.	TRBJ2-7	CASSQDTVYEQYF	TGCGCCAGCAGCCAAGATACCGTATACGAGCAGTACTTC
.	TRBV20-1	.	TRBJ2-2	CSATYYTGELFF	TGCAGTGCTACTTACTACACCGGGGAGCTGTTTTTT
TRBD1	TRBV6-5	.	TRBJ2-3	CASSYGRQGGGDTQYF	TGTGCCAGCAGTTACGGGCGACAGGGGGGGGGAGATACGCAGTATTTT